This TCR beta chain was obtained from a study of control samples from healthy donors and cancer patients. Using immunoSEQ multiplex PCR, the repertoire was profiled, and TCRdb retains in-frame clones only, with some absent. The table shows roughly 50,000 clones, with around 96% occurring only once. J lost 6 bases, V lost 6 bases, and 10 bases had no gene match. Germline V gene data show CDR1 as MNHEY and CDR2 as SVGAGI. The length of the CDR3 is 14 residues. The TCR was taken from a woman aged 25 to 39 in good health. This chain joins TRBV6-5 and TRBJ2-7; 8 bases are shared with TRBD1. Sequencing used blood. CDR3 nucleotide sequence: TGTGCCAGCAGCCTCGCCAGGGGGCGTTTCGAGCAGTACTTC. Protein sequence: CASSLARGRFEQYF.